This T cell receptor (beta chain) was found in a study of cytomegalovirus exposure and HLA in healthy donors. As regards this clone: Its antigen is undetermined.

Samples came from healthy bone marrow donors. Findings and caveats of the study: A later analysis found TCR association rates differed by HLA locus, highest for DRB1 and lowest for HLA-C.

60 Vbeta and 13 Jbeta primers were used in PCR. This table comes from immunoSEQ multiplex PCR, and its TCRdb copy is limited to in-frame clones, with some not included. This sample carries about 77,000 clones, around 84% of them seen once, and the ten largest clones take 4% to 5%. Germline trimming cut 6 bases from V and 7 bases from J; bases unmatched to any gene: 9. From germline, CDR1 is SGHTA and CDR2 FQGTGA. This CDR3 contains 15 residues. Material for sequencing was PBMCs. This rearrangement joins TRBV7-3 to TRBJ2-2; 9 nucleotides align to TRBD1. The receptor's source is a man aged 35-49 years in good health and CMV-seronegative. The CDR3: CASSNVQGAVGELFF. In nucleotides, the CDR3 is TGTGCCAGCAGTAACGTACAGGGGGCGGTCGGGGAGCTGTTTTTT.